A selection of T cell receptor beta chains follows, all from one sample in a study of cytomegalovirus exposure and HLA in healthy donors. The assay was immunoSEQ multiplex PCR, and TCRdb's table has in-frame clones only and misses some. This table has 150,000 or so clones, approximately 82% appearing once. The sequenced sample was PBMCs. These receptors all stem from a male donor in good health and CMV-seropositive. Both conserved end residues are part of each CDR3. D genes are given only for firm matches. Expanded clones get a size class; other rows say once, few or many, or leave the size out.

J gene: TRBJ2-7; clone size: NA; D gene: NA; V gene: TRBV6-5; CDR3 protein: CASSLSGGPYEQYF; CDR3 DNA: TGTGCCAGCAGTTTATCTGGGGGCCCCTACGAGCAGTACTTC
J gene: TRBJ1-2; clone size: NA; D gene: TRBD1; V gene: TRBV6-1; CDR3 protein: CASFWTGGYGYTF; CDR3 DNA: TGTGCCAGCTTTTGGACAGGGGGCTATGGCTACACCTTC
J gene: TRBJ2-2; clone size: NA; D gene: NA; V gene: TRBV19; CDR3 protein: CASSPRQAPGGELFF; CDR3 DNA: TGTGCCAGTAGTCCAAGACAGGCCCCCGGCGGGGAGCTGTTTTTT
J gene: TRBJ1-5; clone size: once; D gene: NA; V gene: TRBV6-6; CDR3 protein: CASTTGGGERNQPQHF; CDR3 DNA: TGTGCCAGCACCACGGGGGGGGGCGAGCGCAATCAGCCCCAGCATTTT
J gene: TRBJ1-1; clone size: NA; D gene: TRBD1; V gene: TRBV7-9; CDR3 protein: CASSADREPEAFF; CDR3 DNA: TGTGCCAGCAGCGCGGACAGGGAACCTGAAGCTTTCTTT
J gene: TRBJ2-7; clone size: NA; D gene: NA; V gene: TRBV6-5; CDR3 protein: CASSYGGSRYEQYF; CDR3 DNA: TGTGCCAGCAGTTACGGAGGGAGTCGATACGAGCAGTACTTC
J gene: TRBJ2-3; clone size: NA; D gene: NA; V gene: TRBV14; CDR3 protein: CASSQDLGGTQYF; CDR3 DNA: TGTGCCAGCAGCCAAGATTTAGGCGGGACGCAGTATTTT
J gene: TRBJ1-6; clone size: once; D gene: TRBD1; V gene: TRBV5-1; CDR3 protein: CASSLSAGQRNSPLHF; CDR3 DNA: TGCGCCAGCAGCTTGTCCGCGGGACAGAGGAATTCACCCCTCCACTTT
J gene: TRBJ1-1; clone size: NA; D gene: NA; V gene: TRBV27; CDR3 protein: CASRDHAPGIEAFF; CDR3 DNA: TGTGCCAGCAGAGATCACGCACCAGGGATTGAAGCTTTCTTT
J gene: TRBJ1-5; clone size: NA; D gene: TRBD1; V gene: TRBV7-9; CDR3 protein: CASSFQGDQPQHF; CDR3 DNA: TGTGCCAGCAGCTTCCAGGGGGATCAGCCCCAGCATTTT
J gene: TRBJ2-7; clone size: NA; D gene: TRBD1; V gene: TRBV29-1; CDR3 protein: CSETGTGSYEQYF; CDR3 DNA: TGCAGCGAAACCGGGACAGGGTCCTACGAGCAGTACTTC
J gene: TRBJ2-1; clone size: NA; D gene: NA; V gene: TRBV28; CDR3 protein: CASSFTRYYGQFF; CDR3 DNA: TGTGCCAGCAGTTTTACTAGGTACTATGGGCAGTTCTTC
J gene: TRBJ2-5; clone size: NA; D gene: TRBD2; V gene: TRBV30; CDR3 protein: CALGGVYRQETQYF; CDR3 DNA: TGTGCCTTGGGGGGGGTCTACCGCCAAGAGACCCAGTACTTC
J gene: TRBJ2-1; clone size: NA; D gene: NA; V gene: TRBV25-1; CDR3 protein: CASSEDKEGRSSYNEQFF; CDR3 DNA: TGTGCCAGCAGTGAAGATAAAGAGGGCAGGAGCTCCTACAATGAGCAGTTCTTC
J gene: TRBJ2-7; clone size: NA; D gene: NA; V gene: TRBV5-1; CDR3 protein: CASSDSTYEQYF; CDR3 DNA: TGCGCCAGCAGCGACAGCACCTACGAGCAGTATTTC
J gene: TRBJ2-7; clone size: NA; D gene: TRBD2; V gene: TRBV4-1; CDR3 protein: CASSLAGVGEQYF; CDR3 DNA: TGCGCCAGCAGCCTAGCGGGAGTAGGAGAGCAGTACTTC
J gene: TRBJ1-4; clone size: NA; D gene: NA; V gene: TRBV2; CDR3 protein: CASNTWAGEKLFF; CDR3 DNA: TGTGCCAGCAACACATGGGCGGGTGAAAAACTGTTTTTT
J gene: TRBJ1-6; clone size: NA; D gene: TRBD1; V gene: TRBV5-1; CDR3 protein: CASSQGTADNSPLHF; CDR3 DNA: TGCGCCAGCAGCCAGGGGACAGCCGATAATTCACCCCTCCACTTT
J gene: TRBJ1-1; clone size: NA; D gene: NA; V gene: TRBV6-1; CDR3 protein: CASSEWATGEGTGTEAFF; CDR3 DNA: TGTGCCAGCAGTGAATGGGCGACGGGGGAGGGTACTGGCACTGAAGCTTTCTTT
J gene: TRBJ2-1; clone size: NA; D gene: NA; V gene: TRBV19; CDR3 protein: CASSIGRYSNEQFF; CDR3 DNA: TGTGCCAGTAGTATCGGCAGGTACAGCAATGAGCAGTTCTTC
J gene: TRBJ1-4; clone size: few; D gene: NA; V gene: TRBV2; CDR3 protein: CASRTTVINEKLFF; CDR3 DNA: TGTGCCAGCAGGACGACAGTCATTAATGAAAAACTGTTTTTT
J gene: TRBJ2-2; clone size: few; D gene: TRBD2; V gene: TRBV11-2; CDR3 protein: CASSLVASGFTGELFF; CDR3 DNA: TGTGCCAGCAGCTTAGTGGCTAGCGGTTTCACCGGGGAGCTGTTTTTT
J gene: TRBJ2-7; clone size: NA; D gene: NA; V gene: TRBV11-3; CDR3 protein: CASSLSPGEQYF; CDR3 DNA: TGTGCCAGCAGCTTATCCCCCGGGGAGCAGTACTTC